The next 24 T cell receptor beta chains were all read from a single sample in a study of shared clonotypes between healthy human individuals (dated by TCRdb to 2018 to 2021). Libraries were built with the immunoSEQ multiplex PCR assay. This is the immuneACCESS table as TCRdb keeps it, with only in-frame sequences that have V and J called. A part of the clones is gone; compared with another copy, unresolved V genes explain less than half, and the rest is unexplained. The sample includes millions of clones, with around 90% observed a single time. The ten top clones hold around 0.14% of the sample. The sample consisted of naive CD4+ T cells sorted from blood. This specimen's cell subset or site label, interpreted: CD45RA+ positively selected. Receptor source: a young man in good health.

This chain links TRBV7-4 with TRBJ1-5; D is uncertain. Trimming cost V 1 base and J 3 bases, with 13 bases left between them. The CDR3 sequence is 16 residues long. Germline CDR1 reads SGHVT; CDR2 reads SQSDAQ. CDR3 nucleotide sequence: TGTGCCAGCAGCTTAGATACGGGATGGGTCAATCAGCCCCAGCATTTT. Protein: CASSLDTGWVNQPQHF.

The chain combines TRBV5-1 with TRBJ2-3; 10 nucleotides agree with TRBD2. The ends lost 0 bases at V and 2 bases at J; junction bases unmatched: 6. The CDR3 spans 17 residues. Germline CDR1 is SGHRS and CDR2 is YFSETQ. The CDR3 loop reads CASSLALGLAATDTQYF. In nucleotides, the CDR3 is TGCGCCAGCAGCTTGGCCTTAGGACTAGCGGCCACAGATACGCAGTATTTT.

In DNA, the CDR3 is TGCGCCAGCAGTGAGACGCCGAGGCTTGATACGCAGTATTTT. This translates into CASSETPRLDTQYF. The chain has TRBV10-1 and TRBJ2-3; D gene ambiguous. This CDR3 is 14 amino acids long. Germline CDR1 WNHNN, CDR2 SYGVQD (reference sequence). Trimming took off 2 bases at V and 6 bases at J, with 12 bases between the two ends.

The gene calls are TRBV27 and TRBJ1-1; D not resolved. The CDR3 totals 14 residues. Germline V gene sequence: CDR1 MNHEY, CDR2 SMNVEV (reference sequence). The V end was cut by 3 bases, the J end by 1 base, with 9 bases between. CDR3 nucleotide sequence: TGTGCCAGCAGTTTCGCTCCAGGGAACACTGAAGCTTTCTTT. It translates to CASSFAPGNTEAFF.

The gene calls are TRBV5-1 and TRBJ2-3; TRBD2 matches at 14 bases. CDR3 length equals 16 residues. Germline V lookup: CDR1 SGHRS, CDR2 YFSETQ. J was trimmed by 5 bases and V by 3 bases; bases with no gene match: 5. CDR3 sequence (DNA): TGCGCCAGCAGCTGGGGACTAGCGGGGGCGAAAGATACGCAGTATTTT. Protein product: CASSWGLAGAKDTQYF. The whole variable domain, remainder taken from reference TRBV5-1 and TRBJ2-3, is KAGVTQTPRYLIKTRGQQVTLSCSPISGHRSVSWYQQTPGQGLQFLFEYFSETQRNKGNFPGRFSGRQFSNSRSEMNVSTLELGDSALYLCASSWGLAGAKDTQYFGPGTRLTVL.

CDR3 bases: TGCGCCAGCAGCCAATTAGTCGGTGAGCAGTTCTTC. Protein: CASSQLVGEQFF. The rearrangement uses TRBV4-1 and TRBJ2-1, with D unclear. In germline, CDR1 is MGHRA, CDR2 YSYEKL. Trimming took 2 bases from V and 9 from J, leaving 8 bases between them. The CDR3 has 12 residues.

This chain connects TRBV30 to TRBJ1-3; D unclear. Between the trimmed V and J ends, which lost 3 bases and 8 bases, there was a span of 20 bases. This CDR3 is built from 15 residues. The germline V gene encodes CDR1 GTSNPN and CDR2 SVGIG (reference sequence). The CDR3 sequence is CAWRRLSNSEDTIYF. The CDR3 coding sequence is TGTGCCTGGAGAAGACTTTCCAATTCCGAGGACACCATATATTTT.

As to this clone: The sample holds other DNA sequences that translate to the same CDR3. The rearrangement links TRBV5-1 to TRBJ1-1; TRBD1 matches at 7 bases. The J segment lost 2 bases and the V segment lost 4 bases, leaving 5 bases of the junction unmatched. CDR1 and CDR2 (germline): SGHRS, YFSETQ. The CDR3 contains 14 residues. The CDR3 here is CASSRQGANTEAFF. CDR3 nucleotide sequence: TGCGCCAGCAGCCGACAGGGCGCAAACACTGAAGCTTTCTTT.

The chain has TRBV10-1 and TRBJ1-2, with D possibly matching TRBD1 (5 bases). CDR1 and CDR2 (germline): WNHNN, SYGVQD (reference sequence). The V gene lost 2 bases and the J gene lost 3 bases, with 10 bases spanning the gap. The CDR3 sequence is 14 residues long. As DNA, the CDR3 is TGCGCCAGCAGTGAGGAGGGGTTCGACTATGGCTACACCTTC. Amino acid sequence: CASSEEGFDYGYTF.

Note on this clone: Other DNA variants within this sample encode the same CDR3. V gene TRBV6-5 combines with J gene TRBJ1-2; 11 nucleotides line up with TRBD1. The CDR3 extends over 15 amino acids. Germline assignment: CDR1 MNHEY and CDR2 SVGAGI. J lost 2 bases, V lost 2 bases, and 1 base had no gene match. The CDR3 protein is CASSYRDRGNYGYTF. The CDR3 DNA follows: TGTGCCAGCAGTTACAGGGACAGGGGGAACTATGGCTACACCTTC.

The genes are TRBV5-1 and TRBJ2-1, with TRBD2 matching 9 bases. The CDR3 has 16 residues. CDR1 SGHRS and CDR2 YFSETQ come from the germline V gene. J lost 1 base, V lost 2 bases, and 4 bases had no gene match. The CDR3 DNA reads as TGCGCCAGCAGCTTCTTAGCGGGAGTGTCCTACAATGAGCAGTTCTTC. Its translation: CASSFLAGVSYNEQFF.

CDR3 bases: TGTGCCAGCAGCTTAGAAGCGGGGGGGTACGAGCAGTACTTC. Translation gives CASSLEAGGYEQYF. The rearrangement uses TRBV7-8 and TRBJ2-7; 10 bases map to TRBD2. V dropped 1 base and J dropped 4; count of bases not matched to a gene: 1. The CDR3 contains 14 residues. CDR1 SGHVS and CDR2 FQNEAQ come from the germline V gene.

The chain recombines TRBV9 with TRBJ1-6; the D is unclear. This CDR3 has 16 amino acids. V lost 0 bases and J lost 2, with 9 bases in between. CDR1 is SGDLS, CDR2 YYNGEE, per germline. This CDR3 reads CASSVAKDPYNSPLHF. The CDR3 nucleotides read TGTGCCAGCAGCGTAGCTAAGGATCCCTATAATTCACCCCTCCACTTT.

The chain joins TRBV27 to TRBJ1-3; D perhaps matches TRBD1 (6 bases). CDR1 is MNHEY, CDR2 SMNVEV, per germline (reference sequence). This CDR3 has 13 residues. Trimming stripped 4 bases from V and 2 bases from J, with 6 bases between. The CDR3 nucleotides are TGTGCCAGCAGTTGGGGGCCTGGAAACACCATATATTTT. Translation gives CASSWGPGNTIYF.

The J gene is TRBJ2-7, the V gene TRBV7-2; no reliable D call. Germline CDR1 and CDR2: SGHTA and FQGNSA. The ends were cut back, 3 bases at V and 1 base at J, with 7 bases in the middle. The CDR3 extends over 13 amino acids. The chain's CDR3 is CASSLYESYEQYF. In DNA, the CDR3 is TGTGCCAGCAGCTTGTATGAGTCCTACGAGCAGTACTTC.

In regard to this clone: Other nucleotide sequences from this sample produce the same CDR3. The V call is TRBV15, the J call TRBJ1-5, with D uncertain. Trimming cost V 0 bases and J 1 base, with 7 bases left between them. CDR3 length equals 15 residues. CDR1 LNHNV and CDR2 YYDKDF come from the germline V gene (reference sequence). This CDR3 reads CATSREGGSNQPQHF. For the CDR3, the DNA is TGTGCCACCAGCAGAGAGGGTGGAAGCAATCAGCCCCAGCATTTT.

This clone appeared once. The V call is TRBV10-3, the J call TRBJ2-7; 8 nucleotides match TRBD2. After removal of 6 bases from V and 6 bases from J, the junction contained 7 bases not matched to a gene. This CDR3 has 13 residues. CDR1 is ENHRY, CDR2 SYGVKD, per germline. The CDR3 spells CAIRAGGPGEQYF. The CDR3 DNA sequence: TGTGCCATCAGGGCGGGGGGCCCGGGCGAGCAGTACTTC.

V is TRBV6-1 and J is TRBJ2-7; either TRBD1 or TRBD2 may fit D (6 bases each). The V end was cut by 1 base, the J end by 5 bases, with 21 bases between. Germline-derived CDR1 and CDR2 are MNHNS and SASEGT. The CDR3 spans 17 residues. The CDR3 DNA reads TGTGCCAGCAGTGAAGGTTACGGGGGAACAGGGTCCGACGAGCAGTACTTC. Translating gives CASSEGYGGTGSDEQYF.

The chain uses TRBV7-9 and TRBJ1-1; tentative D call: TRBD1 (5 bases). This CDR3 is built from 13 residues. Deletions cut 4 bases from V and 5 bases from J, with 11 bases between. Germline V gene lookup returns CDR1 SEHNR and CDR2 FQNEAQ (reference sequence). CDR3 sequence: CASSYQGGTEAFF. CDR3 nucleotides: TGTGCCAGCAGCTACCAGGGAGGGACTGAAGCTTTCTTT.

V gene TRBV4-3 combines with J gene TRBJ2-3, with D perhaps matching TRBD2 (5 bases). The CDR3 runs 14 residues. Trimming took off 5 bases at V and 2 bases at J, with 11 bases between the two ends. The germline CDR1 and CDR2 sequences are LGHNA and YSLEER. CDR3 DNA sequence: TGCGCCAGCAGCTACCTACTAGACACAGATACGCAGTATTTT. Translation gives CASSYLLDTDTQYF.

The chain has TRBV28 and TRBJ1-1; D gene uncertain. There are 15 residues in the CDR3. Germline V gives CDR1 MDHEN, CDR2 SYDVKM. The V gene lost 3 bases and the J gene lost 0 bases, with 11 bases spanning the gap. In DNA form, the CDR3 reads TGTGCCAGCAGTTTCCGGGGATTTATGAACACTGAAGCTTTCTTT. Its protein is CASSFRGFMNTEAFF.

As DNA, the CDR3 is TGCGCCAGCAGTCTCAGGACAGGGTCGAGCACTGAAGCTTTCTTT. This codes for CASSLRTGSSTEAFF. V and J are TRBV10-1 and TRBJ1-1; 8 bases are a match to TRBD1. Germline loops: CDR1 WNHNN, CDR2 SYGVQD (reference sequence). This CDR3 spans 15 amino acids. The ends lost 5 bases at V and 4 bases at J; junction bases unmatched: 9.

For this clone: Other DNA sequences in the same sample also yield this CDR3. This chain joins TRBV5-1 and TRBJ1-1, with a tentative D call TRBD1 (6 bases). This CDR3 has 14 residues. V was clipped by 1 base and J by 5 bases, with 12 bases between them. Germline CDR1 and CDR2: SGHRS and YFSETQ. The CDR3 DNA is TGCGCCAGCAGCTTGCTGACAGGCGGGACTGAAGCTTTCTTT. Translating gives CASSLLTGGTEAFF.

This chain uses TRBV6-6 with TRBJ2-7; D is possibly TRBD1 (7 bases). This CDR3 contains 13 residues. Germline V gene sequence: CDR1 MNHNY, CDR2 SVGAGI (reference sequence). The V and J ends lost 8 bases and 4 bases respectively, with 15 bases between them. In nucleotides, the CDR3 is TGTGCCAGCTCTCCAGGGGGGAGGTACGAGCAGTACTTC. Its protein product is CASSPGGRYEQYF.